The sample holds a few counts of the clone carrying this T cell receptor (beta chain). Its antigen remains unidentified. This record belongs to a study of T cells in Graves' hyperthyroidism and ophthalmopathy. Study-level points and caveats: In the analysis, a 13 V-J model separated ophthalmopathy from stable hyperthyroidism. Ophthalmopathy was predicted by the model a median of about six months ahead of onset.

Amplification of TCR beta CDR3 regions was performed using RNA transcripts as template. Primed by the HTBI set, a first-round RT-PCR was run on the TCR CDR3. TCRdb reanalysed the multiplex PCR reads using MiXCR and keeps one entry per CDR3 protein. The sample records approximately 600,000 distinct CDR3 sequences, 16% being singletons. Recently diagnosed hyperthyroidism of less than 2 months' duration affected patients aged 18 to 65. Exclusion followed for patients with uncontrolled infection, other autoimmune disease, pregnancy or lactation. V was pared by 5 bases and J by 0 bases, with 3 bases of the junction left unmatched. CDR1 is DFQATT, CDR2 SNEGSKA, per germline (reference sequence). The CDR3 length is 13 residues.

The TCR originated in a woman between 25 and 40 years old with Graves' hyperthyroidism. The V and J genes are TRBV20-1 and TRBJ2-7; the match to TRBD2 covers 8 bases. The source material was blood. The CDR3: CSAASGSSYEQYF. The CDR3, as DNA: TGCAGTGCTGCCAGCGGGAGCTCCTACGAGCAGTACTTC.